The present entry profiles one TCR beta chain with its context. Its antigen is still unknown. These data are taken from a study of TIL therapy for anti-PD-1-resistant metastatic lung cancer. Study details: Tumors were harvested before any PD-1/PD-L1 blockade. Most patients had lung adenocarcinoma.

Study conclusions and caveats: After infusion, TIL clonotypes partly replaced peripheral T cells and declined over months.

The time point: pre-treatment sample, taken before nivolumab and TIL therapy. The libraries were made with immunoSEQ v3. TCRdb keeps only in-frame clones here, not all; method: immunoSEQ multiplex PCR. The profile shows approximately 50,000 clones, approximately 79% of them singletons. This CDR3 is built from 17 residues. Germline V lookup: CDR1 LGHNA, CDR2 YSLEER. Trimming took 3 bases from V and 2 from J, leaving 16 bases between them. The receptor was derived from a man aged 65-85 years with non-small cell lung cancer. This chain uses TRBV4-3 with TRBJ2-2; D possibly corresponds to TRBD1 (5 bases). The sample here was blood, taken at baseline. The CDR3 protein is CASSHPTGARNTGELFF. For the CDR3, the DNA is TGCGCCAGCAGCCACCCTACAGGTGCAAGAAACACCGGGGAGCTGTTTTTT.